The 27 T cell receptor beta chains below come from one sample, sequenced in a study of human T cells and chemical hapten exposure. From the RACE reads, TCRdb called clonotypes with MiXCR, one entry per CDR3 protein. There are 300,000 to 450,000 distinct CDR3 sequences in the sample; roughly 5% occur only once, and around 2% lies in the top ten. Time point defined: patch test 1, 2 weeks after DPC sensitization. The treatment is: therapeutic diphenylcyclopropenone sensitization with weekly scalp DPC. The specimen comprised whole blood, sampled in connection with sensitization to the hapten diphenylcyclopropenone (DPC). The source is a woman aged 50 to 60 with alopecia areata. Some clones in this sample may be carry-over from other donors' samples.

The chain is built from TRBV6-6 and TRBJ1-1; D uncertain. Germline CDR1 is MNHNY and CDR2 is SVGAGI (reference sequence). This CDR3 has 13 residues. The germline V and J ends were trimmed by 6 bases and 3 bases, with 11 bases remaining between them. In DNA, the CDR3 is TGTGCCAGCAGGCCGCAGAGCTACACTGAAGCTTTCTTT. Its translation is CASRPQSYTEAFF.

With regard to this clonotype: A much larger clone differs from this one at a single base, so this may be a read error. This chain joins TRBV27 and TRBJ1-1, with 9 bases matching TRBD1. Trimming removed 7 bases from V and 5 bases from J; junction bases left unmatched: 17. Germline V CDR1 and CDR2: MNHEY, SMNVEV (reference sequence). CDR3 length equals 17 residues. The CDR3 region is CASKRGGTGLAGTEAFF. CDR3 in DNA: TGTGCCAGCAAAAGGGGCGGGACAGGGTTGGCGGGGACTGAAGCTTTCTTT.

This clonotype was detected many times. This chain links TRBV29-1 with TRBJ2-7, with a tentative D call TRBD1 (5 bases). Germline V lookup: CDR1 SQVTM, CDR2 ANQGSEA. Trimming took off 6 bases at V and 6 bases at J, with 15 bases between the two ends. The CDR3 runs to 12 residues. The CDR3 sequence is CSVPDSLGEQYF. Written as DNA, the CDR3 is TGCAGCGTGCCCGACAGTCTGGGCGAGCAGTACTTC.

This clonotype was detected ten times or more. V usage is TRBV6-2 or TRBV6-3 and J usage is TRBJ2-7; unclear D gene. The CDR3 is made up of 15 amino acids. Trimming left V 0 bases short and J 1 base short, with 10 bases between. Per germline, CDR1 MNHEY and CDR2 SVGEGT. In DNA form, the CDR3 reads TGTGCCAGCAGTTACTCGACGGGCGGTTCCTACGAGCAGTACTTC. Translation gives CASSYSTGGSYEQYF.

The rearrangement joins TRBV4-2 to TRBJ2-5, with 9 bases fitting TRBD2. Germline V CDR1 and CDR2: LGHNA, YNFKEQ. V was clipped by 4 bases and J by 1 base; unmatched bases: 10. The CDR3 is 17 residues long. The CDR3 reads CASSPRKAGGSQETQYF. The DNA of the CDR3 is TGTGCCAGCAGCCCTAGGAAAGCGGGAGGTTCCCAAGAGACCCAGTACTTC.

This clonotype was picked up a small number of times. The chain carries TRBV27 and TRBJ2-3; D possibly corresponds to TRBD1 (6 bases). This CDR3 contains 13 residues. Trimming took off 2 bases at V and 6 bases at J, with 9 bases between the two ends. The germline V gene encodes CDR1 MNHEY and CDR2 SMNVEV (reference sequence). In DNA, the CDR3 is TGTGCCAGCAGTTTAAACAGGGTGGATACGCAGTATTTT. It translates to CASSLNRVDTQYF.

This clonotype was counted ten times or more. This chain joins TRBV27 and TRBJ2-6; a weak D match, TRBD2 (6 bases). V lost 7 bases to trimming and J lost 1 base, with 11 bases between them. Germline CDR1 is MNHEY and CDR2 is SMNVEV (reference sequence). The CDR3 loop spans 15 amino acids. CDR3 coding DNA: TGTGCCAGCACCCTGGGAGGTTCTGGGGCCAACGTCCTGACTTTC. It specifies CASTLGGSGANVLTF. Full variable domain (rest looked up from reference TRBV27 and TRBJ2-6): EAQVTQNPRYLITVTGKKLTVTCSQNMNHEYMSWYRQDPGLGLRQIYYSMNVEVTDKGDVPEGYKVSRKEKRNFPLILESPSPNQTSLYFCASTLGGSGANVLTFGAGSRLTVL.

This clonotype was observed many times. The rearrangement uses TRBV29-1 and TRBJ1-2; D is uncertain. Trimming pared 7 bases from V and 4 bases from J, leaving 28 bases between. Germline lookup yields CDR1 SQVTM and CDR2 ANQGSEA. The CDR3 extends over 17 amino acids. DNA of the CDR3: TGCAGCGCCGGACCGGAGGAAACGGCCCTCCGTCGCTATGGCTACACCTTC. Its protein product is CSAGPEETALRRYGYTF.

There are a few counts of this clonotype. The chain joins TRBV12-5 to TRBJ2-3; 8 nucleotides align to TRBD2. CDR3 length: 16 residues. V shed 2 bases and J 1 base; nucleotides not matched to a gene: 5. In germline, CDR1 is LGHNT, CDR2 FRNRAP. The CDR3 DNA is TGTGCTAGTGGTTTGCCTCGTAGCGGGGGCACAGATACGCAGTATTTT. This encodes CASGLPRSGGTDTQYF.

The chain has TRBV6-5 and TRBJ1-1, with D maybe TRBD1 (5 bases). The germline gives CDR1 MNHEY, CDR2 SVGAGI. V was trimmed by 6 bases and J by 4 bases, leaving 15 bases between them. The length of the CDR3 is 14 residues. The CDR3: CASRIRTGVTEAFF. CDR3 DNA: TGTGCCAGCAGGATCAGAACAGGAGTCACTGAAGCTTTCTTT.

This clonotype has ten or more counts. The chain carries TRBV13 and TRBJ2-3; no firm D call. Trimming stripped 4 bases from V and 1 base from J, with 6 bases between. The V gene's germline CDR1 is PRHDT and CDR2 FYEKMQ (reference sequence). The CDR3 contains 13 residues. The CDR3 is CASSSKRTDTQYF. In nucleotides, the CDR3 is TGTGCCAGCAGCTCCAAACGCACAGATACGCAGTATTTT. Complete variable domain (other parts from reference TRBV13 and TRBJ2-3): AAGVIQSPRHLIKEKRETATLKCYPIPRHDTVYWYQQGPGQDPQFLISFYEKMQSDKGSIPDRFSAQQFSDYHSELNMSSLELGDSALYFCASSSKRTDTQYFGPGTRLTVL.

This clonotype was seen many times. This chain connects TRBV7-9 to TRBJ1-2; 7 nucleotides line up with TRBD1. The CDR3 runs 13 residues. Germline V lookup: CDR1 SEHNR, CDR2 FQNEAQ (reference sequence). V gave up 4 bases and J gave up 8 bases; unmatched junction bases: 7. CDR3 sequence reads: CASSSTGRSGYTF. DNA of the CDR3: TGTGCCAGCAGCTCGACAGGGAGGAGCGGCTACACCTTC.

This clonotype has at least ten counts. The CDR3 nucleotides are TGTGCCAGCAGCTTACATGACAGCTCCACTGAAGCTTTCTTT. Translating it yields CASSLHDSSTEAFF. This chain joins TRBV7-9 and TRBJ1-1; perhaps TRBD1 as D (5 bases). In germline, CDR1 is SEHNR, CDR2 FQNEAQ (reference sequence). This CDR3 is built from 14 residues. Trimming cost V 2 bases and J 4 bases, with 11 bases left between them.

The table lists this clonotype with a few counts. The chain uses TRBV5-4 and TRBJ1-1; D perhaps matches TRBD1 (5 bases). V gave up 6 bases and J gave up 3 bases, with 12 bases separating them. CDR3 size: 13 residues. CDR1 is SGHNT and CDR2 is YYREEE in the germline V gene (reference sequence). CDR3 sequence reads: CASKSGGDTEAFF. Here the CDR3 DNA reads TGTGCCAGCAAAAGTGGAGGGGACACTGAAGCTTTCTTT.

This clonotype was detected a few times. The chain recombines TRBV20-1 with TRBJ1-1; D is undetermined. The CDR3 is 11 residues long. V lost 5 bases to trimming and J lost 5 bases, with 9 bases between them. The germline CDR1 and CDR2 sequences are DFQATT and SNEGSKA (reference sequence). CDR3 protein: CSAHPWTEAFF. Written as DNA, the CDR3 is TGCAGTGCTCACCCTTGGACTGAAGCTTTCTTT.

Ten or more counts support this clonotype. CDR3 DNA sequence: TGCGCCAGCAGACTCGACAGGGGGCGGTACGAGCAGTACTTC. Encoded protein: CASRLDRGRYEQYF. The chain employs TRBV5-1 and TRBJ2-7; 10 nucleotides match TRBD1. The ends lost 5 bases at V and 4 bases at J; junction bases unmatched: 6. CDR3 length equals 14 residues. Looked up from germline, CDR1 is SGHRS and CDR2 is YFSETQ.

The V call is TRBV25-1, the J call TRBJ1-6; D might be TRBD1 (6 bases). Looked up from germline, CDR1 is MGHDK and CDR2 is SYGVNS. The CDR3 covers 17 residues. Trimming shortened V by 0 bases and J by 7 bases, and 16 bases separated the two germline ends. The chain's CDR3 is CASSEYLSGVKNSPLHF. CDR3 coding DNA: TGTGCCAGCAGTGAATATCTGTCAGGGGTGAAAAATTCACCCCTCCACTTT. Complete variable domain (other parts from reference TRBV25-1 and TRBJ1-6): EADIYQTPRYLVIGTGKKITLECSQTMGHDKMYWYQQDPGMELHLIHYSYGVNSTEKGDLSSESTVSRIRTEHFPLTLESARPSHTSQYLCASSEYLSGVKNSPLHFGNGTRLTVT.

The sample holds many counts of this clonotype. The CDR3: CASSQDFGPGEKLFF. CDR3 bases: TGTGCCAGCAGCCAAGATTTTGGACCTGGGGAAAAACTGTTTTTT. This chain links TRBV14 with TRBJ1-4, with D unresolved. The germline V gene has CDR1 SGHDN and CDR2 FVKESK. The CDR3 is made up of 15 amino acids. V lost 0 bases, J lost 8 bases, and 13 bases lay in between.

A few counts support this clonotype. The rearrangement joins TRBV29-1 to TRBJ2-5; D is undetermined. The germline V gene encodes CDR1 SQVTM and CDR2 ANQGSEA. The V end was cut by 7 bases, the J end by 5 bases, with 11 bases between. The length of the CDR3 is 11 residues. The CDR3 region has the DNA TGCAGCGCCGTGAACGTGGAGACCCAGTACTTC. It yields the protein CSAVNVETQYF.

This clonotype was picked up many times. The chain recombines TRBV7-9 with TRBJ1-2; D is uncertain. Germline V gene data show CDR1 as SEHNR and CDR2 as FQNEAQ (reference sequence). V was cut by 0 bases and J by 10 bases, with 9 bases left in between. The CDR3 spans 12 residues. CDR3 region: CASSLAAVDYTF. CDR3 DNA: TGTGCCAGCAGCTTAGCGGCAGTAGACTACACCTTC.

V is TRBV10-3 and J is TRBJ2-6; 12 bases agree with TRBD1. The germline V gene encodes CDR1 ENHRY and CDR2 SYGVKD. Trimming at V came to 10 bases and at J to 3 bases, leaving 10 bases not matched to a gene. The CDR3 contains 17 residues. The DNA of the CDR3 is TGTGCCAGCCTCACGGGACAGGGGGCAGGTGGGGCCAACGTCCTGACTTTC. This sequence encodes CASLTGQGAGGANVLTF.

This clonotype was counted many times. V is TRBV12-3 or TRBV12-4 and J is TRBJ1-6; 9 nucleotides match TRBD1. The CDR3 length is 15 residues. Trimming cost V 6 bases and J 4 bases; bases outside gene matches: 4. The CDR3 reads CASRPDRGYNSPLHF. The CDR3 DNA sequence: TGTGCCAGCAGACCCGACAGGGGGTATAATTCACCCCTCCACTTT.

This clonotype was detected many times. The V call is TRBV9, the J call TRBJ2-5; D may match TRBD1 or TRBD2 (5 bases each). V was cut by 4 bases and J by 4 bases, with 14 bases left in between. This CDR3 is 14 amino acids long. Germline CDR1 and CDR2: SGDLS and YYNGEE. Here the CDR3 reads CASSRDPERETQYF. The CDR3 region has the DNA TGTGCCAGCAGCCGGGACCCAGAGAGAGAGACCCAGTACTTC.

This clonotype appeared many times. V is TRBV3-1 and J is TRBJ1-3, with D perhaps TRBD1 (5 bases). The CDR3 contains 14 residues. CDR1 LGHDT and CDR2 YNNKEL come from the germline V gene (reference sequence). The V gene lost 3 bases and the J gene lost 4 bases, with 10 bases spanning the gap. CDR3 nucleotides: TGTGCCAGCAGCCAGAGGGGCGCCGGAAACACCATATATTTT. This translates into CASSQRGAGNTIYF.

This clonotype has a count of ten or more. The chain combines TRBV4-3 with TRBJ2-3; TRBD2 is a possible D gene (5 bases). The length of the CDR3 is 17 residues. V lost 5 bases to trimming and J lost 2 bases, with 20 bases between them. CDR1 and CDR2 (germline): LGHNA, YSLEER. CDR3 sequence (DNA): TGCGCCAGCAGCGCACGCTCCCAGCGGACTCCCACAGATACGCAGTATTTT. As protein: CASSARSQRTPTDTQYF.

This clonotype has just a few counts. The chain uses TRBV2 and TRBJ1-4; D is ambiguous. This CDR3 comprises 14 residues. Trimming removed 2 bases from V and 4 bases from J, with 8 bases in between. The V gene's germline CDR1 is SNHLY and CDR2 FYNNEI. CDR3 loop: CASSEPQLNEKLFF. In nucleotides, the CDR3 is TGTGCCAGCAGTGAACCCCAGCTTAATGAAAAACTGTTTTTT.

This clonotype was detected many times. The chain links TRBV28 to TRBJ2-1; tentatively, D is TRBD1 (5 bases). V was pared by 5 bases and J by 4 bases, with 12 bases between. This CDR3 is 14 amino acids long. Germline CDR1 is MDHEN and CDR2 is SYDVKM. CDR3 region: CASSPSTVYNEQFF. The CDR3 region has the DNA TGTGCCAGCAGTCCGTCGACAGTATACAATGAGCAGTTCTTC.